This entry features one TCR beta chain sequence. Its antigen remains unidentified. At the DNA level, this CDR3 is encoded by other sequences in the same sample as well. This sample stems from a study of shared clonotypes between healthy human individuals. The overall study: Three plates were used per donor for CD4 naive, three for CD4 memory, two for CD8 naive and one for CD8 memory. Points from the study as a whole: Lower generation probabilities were found for non-shared clonotypes than for those shared by all four donors. With four donors compared, approximately 5.5% of naive CD4 clonotypes were shared.

V shed 6 bases and J shed 0 bases, with 10 bases lying between them. Germline V CDR1 and CDR2: MNHEY, SMNVEV (reference sequence). There are 14 residues in the CDR3. Assay: immunoSEQ multiplex PCR; the TCRdb copy retains only in-frame clones and omits some. The sample contains roughly 700,000 clones, 90% of which appear only once. The gene calls are TRBV27 and TRBJ2-3; D not resolved. This receptor was taken from a man aged 18 to 29 in good health. Some clones in this sample may be carry-over from other donors' samples. Sequencing was performed on memory CD8+ T cells from PBMCs. The subset is: CD45RO+ cells pooled with CCR7-negative TemRA cells. CDR3: CASSLRASTDTQYF. The DNA of the CDR3 is TGTGCCAGCAGCCTTAGGGCTAGCACAGATACGCAGTATTTT.